The entry that follows covers one TCR beta chain sequence. The method was immunoSEQ multiplex PCR; TCRdb's version includes in-frame clones alone and lacks a portion of them. The sample gives about 79,000 clones, about 95% of which show up once; 8.5% to 10% is in the top ten. The data belong to a study of OX40 agonist ivuxolimab in advanced cancers. Trimming took off 4 bases at V and 4 bases at J, with 16 bases between the two ends. Germline values: CDR1 MDHEN, CDR2 SYDVKM. This CDR3 has 15 amino acids. The starting material was CD4+ or CD8+ T cells sorted from blood, obtained in a trial of the OX40 agonist ivuxolimab. The clonotype comes from an adult with an advanced solid tumor such as melanoma, head and neck, liver or kidney cancer. The V and J genes are TRBV28 and TRBJ2-5; D is possibly TRBD2 (6 bases). CDR3: CASSYPGRRGETQYF. Written as DNA, the CDR3 is TGTGCCAGCAGTTACCCCGGACGGCGGGGAGAGACCCAGTACTTC.